The 22 T cell receptor beta chains reported below all come from one sample, sequenced in a study of blood T cell repertoires in COVID-19. Produced via immunoSEQ multiplex PCR; TCRdb's table is partial and in-frame only. The sample has 55,000 to 70,000 clones, roughly 82% seen once. Sequencing was done on a sample of peripheral blood. These receptors came from a woman in her sixties or seventies with acute or convalescent COVID-19.

The chain combines TRBV24-1 with TRBJ1-1; D not resolved. The CDR3 runs to 12 residues. CDR1 and CDR2 (germline): KGHDR, SFDVKD. V was clipped by 12 bases and J by 3 bases, with 13 bases between them. The CDR3 bases are TGTGCCCCCCCGAGCCCCGACACTGAAGCTTTCTTT. This sequence encodes CAPPSPDTEAFF.

Here the CDR3 reads CASSGPRDRGENEQFF. The CDR3 nucleotides are TGTGCCAGCAGCGGACCCCGGGACAGGGGGGAAAATGAGCAGTTCTTC. The genes are TRBV9 and TRBJ2-1; 11 nucleotides agree with TRBD1. Germline trimming cut 3 bases from V and 7 bases from J; bases unmatched to any gene: 9. CDR1 and CDR2 from the germline V gene are SGDLS and YYNGEE. CDR3 length: 16 residues.

This clone was seen more than once but under ten times. The rearrangement links TRBV29-1 to TRBJ2-7; tentatively, D is TRBD2 (6 bases). CDR3 length: 13 residues. V was trimmed by 8 bases and J by 6 bases, leaving 20 bases between them. Germline CDR1 reads SQVTM; CDR2 reads ANQGSEA. The CDR3 loop is CSFRGGSWGEQYF. Here the CDR3 DNA reads TGCAGCTTCCGGGGAGGCTCCTGGGGCGAGCAGTACTTC.

The gene calls are TRBV7-2 and TRBJ2-1; 7 bases line up with TRBD2. CDR3 length: 14 amino acids. The V gene end was trimmed by 2 bases and the J gene end by 8 bases; junction bases not matched to a gene: 6. CDR1 and CDR2 (germline): SGHTA, FQGNSA. The CDR3 DNA reads TGTGCCAGCAGCTTAAATCTGGGGAGGGATGAGCAGTTCTTC. Amino acid sequence: CASSLNLGRDEQFF. The full variable domain, with the rest looked up from reference TRBV7-2 and TRBJ2-1, is GAGVSQSPSNKVTEKGKDVELRCDPISGHTALYWYRQSLGQGLEFLIYFQGNSAPDKSGLPSDRFSAERTGGSVSTLTIQRTQQEDSAVYLCASSLNLGRDEQFFGPGTRLTVL.

The V and J genes are TRBV10-3 and TRBJ1-2, with TRBD1 matching over 8 bases. The V gene's germline CDR1 is ENHRY and CDR2 SYGVKD. This CDR3 has 16 amino acids. V shed 6 bases and J 5 bases; nucleotides not matched to a gene: 14. The CDR3 loop reads CAISPLPTGGRYGYTF. In nucleotides, the CDR3 is TGTGCCATCAGCCCCCTCCCCACAGGGGGTCGGTATGGCTACACCTTC.

The rearrangement uses TRBV11-3 and TRBJ2-3; TRBD2 matches 8 bases. J gave up 2 bases and V 4 bases, and 8 bases lay outside the gene matches. The CDR3 extends over 16 amino acids. The V gene's germline CDR1 is SGHNT and CDR2 YENEEA. CDR3 DNA: TGTGCCAGCAGCTGGGGGACTAGTTGGGCCACAGATACGCAGTATTTT. Translating gives CASSWGTSWATDTQYF.

The chain joins TRBV21-1 to TRBJ2-2; the listed D gene, TRBD2, was not tested against the DNA. TRBV21-1 is deemed a pseudogene. CDR3 length equals 13 residues. The CDR3 DNA is TGTGCCAGCAGCAGAGACCAATCCCGGGAGGTGTTTTTT. It specifies CASSRDQSREVFF.

This chain links TRBV2 with TRBJ2-2; no definite D call. Germline CDR1 SNHLY, CDR2 FYNNEI. V lost 4 bases, J lost 10 bases, and 7 bases lay in between. This CDR3 is built from 11 residues. In nucleotides, the CDR3 is TGTGCCAGCAGTGGACGACAGGAGCTGTTTTTT. Its protein product is CASSGRQELFF.

The J gene is TRBJ1-6, the V gene TRBV27; D is uncertain. Trimming took 1 base from V and 9 from J, leaving 13 bases between them. CDR1 MNHEY and CDR2 SMNVEV come from the germline V gene (reference sequence). This CDR3 contains 15 residues. CDR3 sequence: CASSLLEGSASPLHF. CDR3 DNA sequence: TGTGCCAGCAGTTTATTGGAGGGTTCAGCTTCACCCCTCCACTTT.

This clone was found a few times. The genes are TRBV2 and TRBJ1-2; no reliable D call. With 4 bases removed from V and 8 bases from J, the gap between germline ends came to 11 bases. Germline loops: CDR1 SNHLY, CDR2 FYNNEI. The CDR3 totals 12 residues. The CDR3 nucleotides are TGTGCCAGCAGTGGAGTAGCTTGGGGCTACACCTTC. It encodes CASSGVAWGYTF.

This rearrangement joins TRBV2 to TRBJ1-2; D unclear. This CDR3 has 13 residues. Trimming pared 4 bases from V and 4 bases from J, leaving 10 bases between. Per germline, CDR1 SNHLY and CDR2 FYNNEI. CDR3 region: CASSGQAPYGYTF. The CDR3 DNA reads TGTGCCAGCAGTGGTCAGGCTCCCTATGGCTACACCTTC.

The J gene is TRBJ1-1, the V gene TRBV5-4; D is uncertain. The CDR3 has 15 amino acids. From germline, CDR1 is SGHNT and CDR2 YYREEE (reference sequence). V was shortened by 2 bases and J by 3 bases, with 14 bases between the two germline ends. CDR3 DNA: TGTGCCAGCAGCTTCCGGGCCCCGCGGGACACTGAAGCTTTCTTT. It encodes CASSFRAPRDTEAFF.

This clone is a singleton in its sample. V and J are TRBV27 and TRBJ1-4; D gene ambiguous. The ends were cut back, 4 bases at V and 2 bases at J, with 8 bases in the middle. This CDR3 has 14 residues. The germline gives CDR1 MNHEY, CDR2 SMNVEV (reference sequence). The CDR3, as DNA: TGTGCCAGCAGTTCGGTCCATACTAATGAAAAACTGTTTTTT. Its protein product is CASSSVHTNEKLFF.

The chain is built from TRBV6-2 or TRBV6-3 and TRBJ1-2; possibly TRBD1 for D (6 bases). The length of the CDR3 is 15 residues. Trimming cost V 2 bases and J 2 bases, with 12 bases left between them. Germline CDR1 reads MNHEY; CDR2 reads SVGEGT. CDR3 DNA sequence: TGTGCCAGCAGTTACACGGGGACATCGAACTATGGCTACACCTTC. This encodes CASSYTGTSNYGYTF.

The chain employs TRBV2 and TRBJ2-2; possibly TRBD2 for D (6 bases). This CDR3 comprises 15 residues. Germline V gives CDR1 SNHLY, CDR2 FYNNEI. V lost 6 bases to trimming and J lost 0 bases, with 11 bases between them. DNA of the CDR3: TGTGCCAGCAGGGGGGACTTTTCGAACACCGGGGAGCTGTTTTTT. Its translation: CASRGDFSNTGELFF.

This rearrangement joins TRBV10-2 to TRBJ1-4; D is perhaps TRBD1 (6 bases). This CDR3 is 11 amino acids long. Trimming took 10 bases from V and 5 from J, leaving 8 bases between them. Per germline, CDR1 WSHSY and CDR2 SAAADI. The CDR3 DNA reads as TGCGCCACACAGGGAAATGAAAAACTGTTTTTT. It is translated as CATQGNEKLFF.

This clone has more than one count but fewer than ten. The rearrangement links TRBV27 to TRBJ2-7, with TRBD1 matching over 8 bases. The CDR3 has 15 residues. V gave up 0 bases and J gave up 7 bases; unmatched junction bases: 8. Germline V gene data show CDR1 as MNHEY and CDR2 as SMNVEV (reference sequence). CDR3 region: CASSLSGQGSSEQYF. In DNA, the CDR3 is TGTGCCAGCAGTTTATCCGGACAGGGTTCAAGTGAGCAGTACTTC.

The rearrangement joins TRBV15 to TRBJ2-1, with D perhaps TRBD2 (5 bases). With 0 bases removed from V and 12 bases from J, the gap between germline ends came to 12 bases. The CDR3 extends over 13 amino acids. Germline CDR1 reads LNHNV; CDR2 reads YYDKDF (reference sequence). The DNA for the CDR3 is TGTGCCACCAGCAGAGATCCCCTTGCGGGGCAGTTCTTC. Its protein is CATSRDPLAGQFF.

This clone has just a few counts. The chain employs TRBV6-1 and TRBJ2-7; TRBD1 aligns across 7 bases. Germline V CDR1 and CDR2: MNHNS, SASEGT. CDR3 length equals 14 residues. Trimming removed 3 bases from V and 1 base from J; junction bases left unmatched: 3. As DNA, the CDR3 is TGTGCCAGCAGTGACCAGACAGGGTCCTACGAGCAGTACTTC. Translating it yields CASSDQTGSYEQYF.

In its sample, this clone was seen once. This chain links TRBV2 with TRBJ2-3; 8 bases are a match to TRBD1. Germline V CDR1 and CDR2: SNHLY, FYNNEI. CDR3 length: 15 residues. V gave up 7 bases and J gave up 4 bases; unmatched junction bases: 10. The CDR3 sequence is CASNGGRGQADTQYF. The CDR3 DNA reads as TGTGCCAGCAACGGGGGCAGGGGGCAGGCAGATACGCAGTATTTT. The variable domain in full, completed from reference TRBV2 and TRBJ2-3, reads EPEVTQTPSHQVTQMGQEVILRCVPISNHLYFYWYRQILGQKVEFLVSFYNNEISEKSEIFDDQFSVERPDGSNFTLKIRSTKLEDSAMYFCASNGGRGQADTQYFGPGTRLTVL.

The table lists this clone with a count of one. The chain carries TRBV5-6 and TRBJ2-5, with TRBD1 identical over 10 bases. This CDR3 comprises 13 residues. Germline assignment: CDR1 SGHDT and CDR2 YYEEEE. V was pared by 7 bases and J by 5 bases, with 5 bases of the junction left unmatched. The CDR3 reads CASQTGGMETQYF. CDR3 sequence (DNA): TGTGCCAGCCAGACAGGGGGCATGGAGACCCAGTACTTC.

The CDR3 DNA sequence: TGTGCCAGCAGCTCGTCAAGGGGGTCTGACTATGGCTACACCTTC. It specifies CASSSSRGSDYGYTF. The chain recombines TRBV5-8 with TRBJ1-2; tentative D call: TRBD1 (6 bases). This CDR3 contains 15 residues. The V gene lost 3 bases and the J gene lost 3 bases, with 15 bases spanning the gap. Germline assignment: CDR1 SGHTS and CDR2 YDEGEE. Combining the CDR3 with reference TRBV5-8 and TRBJ1-2 gives the whole variable domain EAGVTQSPTHLIKTRGQQATLRCSPISGHTSVYWYQQALGLGLQFLLWYDEGEERNRGNFPPRFSGRQFPNYSSELNVNALELEDSALYLCASSSSRGSDYGYTFGSGTRLTVV.